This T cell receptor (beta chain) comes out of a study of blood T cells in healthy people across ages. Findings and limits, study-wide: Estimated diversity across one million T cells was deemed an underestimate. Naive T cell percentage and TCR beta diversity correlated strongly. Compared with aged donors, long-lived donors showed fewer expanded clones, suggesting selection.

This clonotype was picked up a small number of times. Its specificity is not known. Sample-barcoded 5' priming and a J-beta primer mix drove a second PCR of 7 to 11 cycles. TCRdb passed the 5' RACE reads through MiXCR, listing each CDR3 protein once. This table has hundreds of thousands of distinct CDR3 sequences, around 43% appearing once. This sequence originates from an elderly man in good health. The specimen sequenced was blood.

In DNA form, the CDR3 reads TGTGCCAGCAGCGGCTTCGCTAGCGGGGACTCAGATACGCAGTATTTT. Its translation: CASSGFASGDSDTQYF. The rearrangement links TRBV11-2 to TRBJ2-3; 9 bases map to TRBD2. The CDR3 spans 16 residues. CDR1 and CDR2 from the germline V gene are SGHAT and FQNNGV. The trim removed 5 bases at V and 4 bases at J, leaving 10 bases unmatched.